Listed below are T cell receptor beta chains from one sample, sequenced in a study of blood T cell repertoires in COVID-19. Assay used: immunoSEQ multiplex PCR; TCRdb lists only in-frame clones, some missing. This sample has a few hundred thousand clones, with 75% to 90% found just once. The sequencing sample was made of peripheral blood. The receptors shown here come from a woman aged 18-29 years with acute or convalescent COVID-19. The CDR3 runs from the conserved cysteine through the conserved F or W. Each record gives: J gene, clone size, V gene, D gene, CDR3 DNA, CDR3 protein. The D gene is left open where the match is weak. A row's size may be missing; if present it is once, few, many or a size class.

J gene: TRBJ1-2
clone size: -
V gene: TRBV19
D gene: -
CDR3 DNA: TGTGCCAGTAGTACCAGGGGAGTCGGGTATGGCTACACCTTC
CDR3 protein: CASSTRGVGYGYTF

J gene: TRBJ1-6
clone size: -
V gene: TRBV27
D gene: TRBD1
CDR3 DNA: TGTGCCAGCTCCGGAAGGGGACAGGATAATTCACCCCTCCACTTT
CDR3 protein: CASSGRGQDNSPLHF

J gene: TRBJ2-1
clone size: -
V gene: TRBV5-4
D gene: TRBD2
CDR3 DNA: TGTGCCAGCAGCACAAAGCGGGAGGGGCACAATGAGCAGTTCTTC
CDR3 protein: CASSTKREGHNEQFF

J gene: TRBJ2-1
clone size: -
V gene: TRBV7-3
D gene: -
CDR3 DNA: TGTGCCAGCAGCTTACAATCGGGGGGCTGGGATGAGCAGTTCTTC
CDR3 protein: CASSLQSGGWDEQFF

J gene: TRBJ2-1
clone size: few
V gene: TRBV21-1
D gene: -
CDR3 DNA: TGTGCCAGCAGCAAATCGTCGAGGCTAGCGTGCTACAATGAGCAGTTCTTC
CDR3 protein: CASSKSSRLACYNEQFF

J gene: TRBJ1-5
clone size: -
V gene: TRBV5-1
D gene: TRBD1
CDR3 DNA: TGCGCCAGCAGCTTCGGGACAGGGGATCAGCCCCAGCATTTT
CDR3 protein: CASSFGTGDQPQHF

J gene: TRBJ1-3
clone size: -
V gene: TRBV9
D gene: -
CDR3 DNA: TGTGCCAGCAGCGAGACAGGAAACACCATATATTTT
CDR3 protein: CASSETGNTIYF

J gene: TRBJ1-4
clone size: -
V gene: TRBV7-8
D gene: TRBD1
CDR3 DNA: TGTGCCAGCAGCAAACAGGGGGCAGTGGGAGAAAAACTGTTTTTT
CDR3 protein: CASSKQGAVGEKLFF

J gene: TRBJ2-7
clone size: -
V gene: TRBV20-1
D gene: TRBD2
CDR3 DNA: TGCAGTGCTAGTGAACTAGCGGGAGGGCCGTTCCAGTACTTC
CDR3 protein: CSASELAGGPFQYF

J gene: TRBJ1-6
clone size: -
V gene: TRBV9
D gene: TRBD1
CDR3 DNA: TGTGCCAGCAGCCCGAGGACAGGGGTTAATTCACCCCTCCACTTT
CDR3 protein: CASSPRTGVNSPLHF